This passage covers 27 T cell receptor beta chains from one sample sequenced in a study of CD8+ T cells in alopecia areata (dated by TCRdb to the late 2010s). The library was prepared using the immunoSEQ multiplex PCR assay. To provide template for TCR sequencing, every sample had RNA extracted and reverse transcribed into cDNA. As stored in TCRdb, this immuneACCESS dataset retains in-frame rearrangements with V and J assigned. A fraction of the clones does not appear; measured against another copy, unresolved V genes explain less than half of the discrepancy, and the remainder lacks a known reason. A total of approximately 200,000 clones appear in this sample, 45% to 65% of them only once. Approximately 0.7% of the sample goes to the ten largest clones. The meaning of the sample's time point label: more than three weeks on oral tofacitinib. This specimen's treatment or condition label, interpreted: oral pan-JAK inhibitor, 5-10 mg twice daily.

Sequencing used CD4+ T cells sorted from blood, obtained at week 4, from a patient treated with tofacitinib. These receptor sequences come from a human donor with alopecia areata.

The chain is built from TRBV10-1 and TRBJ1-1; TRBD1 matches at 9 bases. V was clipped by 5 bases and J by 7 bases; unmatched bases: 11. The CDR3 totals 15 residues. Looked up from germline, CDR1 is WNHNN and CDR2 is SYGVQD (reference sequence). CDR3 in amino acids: CASSSTGTGLLEAFF. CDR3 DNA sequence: TGCGCCAGCAGTTCTACCGGGACAGGGCTTCTTGAAGCTTTCTTT.

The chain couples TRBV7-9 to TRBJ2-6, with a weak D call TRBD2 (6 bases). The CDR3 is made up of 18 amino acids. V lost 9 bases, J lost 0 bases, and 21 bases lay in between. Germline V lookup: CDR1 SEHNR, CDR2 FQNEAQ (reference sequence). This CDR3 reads CASLSIRELISGANVLTF. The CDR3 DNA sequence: TGTGCCAGTCTGAGCATACGGGAGTTAATCTCTGGGGCCAACGTCCTGACTTTC.

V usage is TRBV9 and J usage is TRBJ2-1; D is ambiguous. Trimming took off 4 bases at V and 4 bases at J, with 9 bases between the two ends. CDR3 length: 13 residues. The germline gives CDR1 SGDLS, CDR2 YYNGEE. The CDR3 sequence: CASSIGRYNEQFF. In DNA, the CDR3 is TGTGCCAGCAGCATCGGACGTTACAATGAGCAGTTCTTC.

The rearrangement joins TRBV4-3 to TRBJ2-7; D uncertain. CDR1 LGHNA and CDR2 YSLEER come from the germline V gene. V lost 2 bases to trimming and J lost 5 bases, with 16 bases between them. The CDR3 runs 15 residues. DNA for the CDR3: TGCGCCAGCAGCCAACTCCCCTCCGGAACGCACGAGCAGTACTTC. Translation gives CASSQLPSGTHEQYF.

The CDR3 DNA reads TGCAGCGTTGAAGAGGGGGGGAATCCGGAGCAGTTCTTC. Its translation is CSVEEGGNPEQFF. The genes are TRBV29-1 and TRBJ2-1, with 7 bases identical to TRBD2. Germline-derived CDR1 and CDR2 are SQVTM and ANQGSEA. Losses at the gene ends were 0 bases for V and 10 bases for J; bases not matched to a gene: 6. The CDR3 totals 13 residues.

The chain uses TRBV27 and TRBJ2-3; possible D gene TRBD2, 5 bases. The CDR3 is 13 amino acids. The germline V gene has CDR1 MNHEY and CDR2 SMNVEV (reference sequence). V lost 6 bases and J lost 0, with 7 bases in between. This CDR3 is CASSTGSTDTQYF. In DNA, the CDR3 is TGTGCCAGCAGCACGGGAAGCACAGATACGCAGTATTTT.

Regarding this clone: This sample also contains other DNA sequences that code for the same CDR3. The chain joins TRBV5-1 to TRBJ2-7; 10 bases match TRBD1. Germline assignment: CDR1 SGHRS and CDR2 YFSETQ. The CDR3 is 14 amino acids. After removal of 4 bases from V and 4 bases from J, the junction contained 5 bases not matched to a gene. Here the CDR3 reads CASSRTGGSYEQYF. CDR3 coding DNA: TGCGCCAGCAGCAGGACAGGGGGGTCGTACGAGCAGTACTTC.

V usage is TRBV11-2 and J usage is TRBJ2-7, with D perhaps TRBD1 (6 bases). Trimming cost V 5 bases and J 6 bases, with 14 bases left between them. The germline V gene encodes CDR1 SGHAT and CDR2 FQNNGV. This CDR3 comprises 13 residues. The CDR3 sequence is CASSQGPGGEQYF. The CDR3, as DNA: TGTGCCAGCAGCCAGGGGCCGGGCGGCGAGCAGTACTTC.

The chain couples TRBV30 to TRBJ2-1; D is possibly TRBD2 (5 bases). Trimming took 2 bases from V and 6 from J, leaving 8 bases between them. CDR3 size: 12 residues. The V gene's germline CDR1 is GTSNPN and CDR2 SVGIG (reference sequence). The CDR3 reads CAWSPGINEQFF. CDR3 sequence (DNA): TGTGCCTGGAGTCCGGGGATCAATGAGCAGTTCTTC.

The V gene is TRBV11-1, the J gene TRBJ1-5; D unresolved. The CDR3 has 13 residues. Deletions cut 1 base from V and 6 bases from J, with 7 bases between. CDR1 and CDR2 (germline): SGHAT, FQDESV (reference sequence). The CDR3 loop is CASSLDRGQPQHF. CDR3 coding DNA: TGTGCCAGCAGCTTAGACCGGGGTCAGCCCCAGCATTTT. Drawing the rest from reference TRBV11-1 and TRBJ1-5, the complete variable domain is EAEVAQSPRYKITEKSQAVAFWCDPISGHATLYWYRQILGQGPELLVQFQDESVVDDSQLPKDRFSAERLKGVDSTLKIQPAELGDSAMYLCASSLDRGQPQHFGDGTRLSIL.

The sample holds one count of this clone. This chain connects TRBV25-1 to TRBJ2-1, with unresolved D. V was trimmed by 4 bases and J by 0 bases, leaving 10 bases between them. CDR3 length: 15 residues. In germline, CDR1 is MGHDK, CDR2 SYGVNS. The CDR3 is CASSGRAVSYNEQFF. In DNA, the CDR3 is TGTGCCAGCAGTGGGCGAGCAGTCTCCTACAATGAGCAGTTCTTC.

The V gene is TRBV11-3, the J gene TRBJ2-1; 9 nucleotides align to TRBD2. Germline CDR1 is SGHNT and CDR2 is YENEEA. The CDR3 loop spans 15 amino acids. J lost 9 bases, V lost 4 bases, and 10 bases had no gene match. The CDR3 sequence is CASSYTTGLAGEQFF. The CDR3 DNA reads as TGTGCCAGCAGCTACACGACGGGACTAGCTGGTGAGCAGTTCTTC. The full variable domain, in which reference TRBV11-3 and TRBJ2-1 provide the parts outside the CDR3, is EAGVVQSPRYKIIEKKQPVAFWCNPISGHNTLYWYLQNLGQGPELLIRYENEEAVDDSQLPKDRFSAERLKGVDSTLKIQPAELGDSAVYLCASSYTTGLAGEQFFGPGTRLTVL.

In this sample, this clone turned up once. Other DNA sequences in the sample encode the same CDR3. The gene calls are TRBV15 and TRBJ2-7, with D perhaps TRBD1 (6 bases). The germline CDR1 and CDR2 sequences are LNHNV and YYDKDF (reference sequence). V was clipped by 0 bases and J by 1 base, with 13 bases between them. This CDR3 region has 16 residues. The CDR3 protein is CATSREGAGASYEQYF. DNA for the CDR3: TGTGCCACCAGCAGAGAAGGGGCAGGGGCTTCCTACGAGCAGTACTTC.

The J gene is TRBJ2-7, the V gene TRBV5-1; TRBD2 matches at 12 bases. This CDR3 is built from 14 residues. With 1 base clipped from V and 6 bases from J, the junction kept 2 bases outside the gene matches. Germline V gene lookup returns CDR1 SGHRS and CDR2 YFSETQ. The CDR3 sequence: CASSLRTSGIEQYF. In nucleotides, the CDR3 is TGCGCCAGCAGCTTGAGGACTAGCGGGATCGAGCAGTACTTC.

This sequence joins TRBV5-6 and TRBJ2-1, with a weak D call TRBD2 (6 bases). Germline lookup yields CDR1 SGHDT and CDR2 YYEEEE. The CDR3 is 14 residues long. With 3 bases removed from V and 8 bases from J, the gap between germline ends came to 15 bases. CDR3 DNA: TGTGCCAGCAGCTCCTCGGGGACTTGGGATGAGCAGTTCTTC. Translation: CASSSSGTWDEQFF.

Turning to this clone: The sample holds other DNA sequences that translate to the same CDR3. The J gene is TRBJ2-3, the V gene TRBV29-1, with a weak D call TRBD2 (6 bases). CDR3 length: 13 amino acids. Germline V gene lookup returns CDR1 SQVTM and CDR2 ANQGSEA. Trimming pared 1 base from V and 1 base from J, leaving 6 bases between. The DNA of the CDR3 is TGCAGCGTTGAAGGGGGGGGCACAGATACGCAGTATTTT. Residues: CSVEGGGTDTQYF.

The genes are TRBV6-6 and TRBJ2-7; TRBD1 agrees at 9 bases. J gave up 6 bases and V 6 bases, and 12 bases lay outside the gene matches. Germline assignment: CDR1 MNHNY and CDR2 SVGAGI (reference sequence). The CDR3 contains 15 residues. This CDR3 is CASRPTGTGISEQYF. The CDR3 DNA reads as TGTGCCAGCAGACCAACCGGGACAGGGATATCCGAGCAGTACTTC.

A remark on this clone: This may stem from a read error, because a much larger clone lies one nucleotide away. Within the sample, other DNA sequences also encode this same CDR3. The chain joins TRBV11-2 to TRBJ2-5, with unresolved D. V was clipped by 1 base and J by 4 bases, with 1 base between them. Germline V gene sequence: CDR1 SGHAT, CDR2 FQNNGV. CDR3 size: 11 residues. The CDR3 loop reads CASSLVETQYF. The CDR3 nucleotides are TGTGCCAGCAGCTTAGTAGAGACCCAGTACTTC.

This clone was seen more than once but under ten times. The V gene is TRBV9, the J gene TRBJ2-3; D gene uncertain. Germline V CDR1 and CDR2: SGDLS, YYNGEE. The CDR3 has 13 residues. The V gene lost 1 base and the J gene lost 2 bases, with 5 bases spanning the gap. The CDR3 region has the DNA TGTGCCAGCAGCGTAAGAGACACAGATACGCAGTATTTT. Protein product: CASSVRDTDTQYF. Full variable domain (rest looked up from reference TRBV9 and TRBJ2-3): DSGVTQTPKHLITATGQRVTLRCSPRSGDLSVYWYQQSLDQGLQFLIQYYNGEERAKGNILERFSAQQFPDLHSELNLSSLELGDSALYFCASSVRDTDTQYFGPGTRLTVL.

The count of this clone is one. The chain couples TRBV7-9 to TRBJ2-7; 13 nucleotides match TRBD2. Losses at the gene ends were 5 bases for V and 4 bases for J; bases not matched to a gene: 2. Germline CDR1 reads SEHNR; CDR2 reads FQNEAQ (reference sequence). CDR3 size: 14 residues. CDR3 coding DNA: TGTGCCAGCAGCGAGGGACTAGCGGGGTACGAGCAGTACTTC. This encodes CASSEGLAGYEQYF.

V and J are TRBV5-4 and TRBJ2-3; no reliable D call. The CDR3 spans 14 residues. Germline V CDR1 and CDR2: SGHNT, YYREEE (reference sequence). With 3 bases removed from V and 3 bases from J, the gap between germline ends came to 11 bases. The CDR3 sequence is CASSSVRGTDTQYF. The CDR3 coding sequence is TGTGCCAGCAGCTCCGTGAGAGGTACAGATACGCAGTATTTT.

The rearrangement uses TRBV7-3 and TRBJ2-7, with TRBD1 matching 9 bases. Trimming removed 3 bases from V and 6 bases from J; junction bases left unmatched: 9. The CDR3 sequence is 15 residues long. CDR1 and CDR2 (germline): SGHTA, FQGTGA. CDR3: CASSFTGGAGSEQYF. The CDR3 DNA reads TGTGCCAGCAGCTTCACAGGGGGCGCGGGTTCCGAGCAGTACTTC.

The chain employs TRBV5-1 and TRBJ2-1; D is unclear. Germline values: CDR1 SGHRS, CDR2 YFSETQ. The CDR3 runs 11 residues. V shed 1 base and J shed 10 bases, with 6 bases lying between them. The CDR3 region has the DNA TGCGCCAGCAGCTTGTCGGAAGAGCAGTTCTTC. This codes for CASSLSEEQFF.

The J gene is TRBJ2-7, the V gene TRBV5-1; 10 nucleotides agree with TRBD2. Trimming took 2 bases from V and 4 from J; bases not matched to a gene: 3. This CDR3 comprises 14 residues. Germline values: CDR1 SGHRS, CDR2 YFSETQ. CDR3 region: CASSFGTSEYEQYF. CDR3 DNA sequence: TGCGCCAGCAGCTTCGGGACTAGCGAATACGAGCAGTACTTC.

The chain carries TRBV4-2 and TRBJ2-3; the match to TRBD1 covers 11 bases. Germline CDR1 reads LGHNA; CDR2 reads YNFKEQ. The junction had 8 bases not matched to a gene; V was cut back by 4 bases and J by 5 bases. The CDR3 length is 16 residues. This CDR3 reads CASSPDGTGGIDTQYF. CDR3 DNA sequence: TGTGCCAGCAGCCCCGACGGGACAGGGGGTATAGATACGCAGTATTTT.

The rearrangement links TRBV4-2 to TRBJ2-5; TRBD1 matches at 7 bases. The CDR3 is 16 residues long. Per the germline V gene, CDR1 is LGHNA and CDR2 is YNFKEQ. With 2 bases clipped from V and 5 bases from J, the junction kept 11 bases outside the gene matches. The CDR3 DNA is TGTGCCAGCAGCCAAAACCGGGACAGAGTATGGGAGACCCAGTACTTC. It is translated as CASSQNRDRVWETQYF.

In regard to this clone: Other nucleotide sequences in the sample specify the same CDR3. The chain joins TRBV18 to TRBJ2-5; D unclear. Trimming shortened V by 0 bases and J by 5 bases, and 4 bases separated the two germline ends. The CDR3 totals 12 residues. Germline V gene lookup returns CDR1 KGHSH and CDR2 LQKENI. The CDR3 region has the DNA TGTGCCAGCTCACCACCGGCCGAGACCCAGTACTTC. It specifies CASSPPAETQYF. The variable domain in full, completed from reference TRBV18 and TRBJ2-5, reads NAGVMQNPRHLVRRRGQEARLRCSPMKGHSHVYWYRQLPEEGLKFMVYLQKENIIDESGMPKERFSAEFPKEGPSILRIQQVVRGDSAAYFCASSPPAETQYFGPGTRLLVL.